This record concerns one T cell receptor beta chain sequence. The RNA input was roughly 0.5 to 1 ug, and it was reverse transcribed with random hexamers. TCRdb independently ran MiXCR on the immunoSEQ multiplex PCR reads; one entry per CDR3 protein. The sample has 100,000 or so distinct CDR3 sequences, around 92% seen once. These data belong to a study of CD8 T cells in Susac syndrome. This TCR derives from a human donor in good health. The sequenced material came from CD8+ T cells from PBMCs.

In DNA form, the CDR3 reads TGTGCCAGCAGTTTAGATGGACCAGACACTGAAGCTTTCTTT. Translating it yields CASSLDGPDTEAFF. The genes are TRBV12-3 or TRBV12-4 and TRBJ1-1; D is undetermined. V was trimmed by 1 base and J by 3 bases, leaving 9 bases between them. This CDR3 has 14 amino acids.